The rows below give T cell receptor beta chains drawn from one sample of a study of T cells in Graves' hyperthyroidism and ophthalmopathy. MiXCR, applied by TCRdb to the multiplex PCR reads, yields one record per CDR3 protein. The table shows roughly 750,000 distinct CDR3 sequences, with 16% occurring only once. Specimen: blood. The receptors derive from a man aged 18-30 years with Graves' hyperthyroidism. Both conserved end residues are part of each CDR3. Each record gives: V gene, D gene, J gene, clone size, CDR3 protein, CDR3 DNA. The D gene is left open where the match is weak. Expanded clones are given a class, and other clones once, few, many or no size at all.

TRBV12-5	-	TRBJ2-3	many	CASGLVLTGANSTDTQYF	TGTGCTAGTGGTTTGGTACTGACAGGCGCCAATAGCACAGATACGCAGTATTTT
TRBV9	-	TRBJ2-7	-	CASSLAPDLGEQYF	TGTGCCAGCAGCCTCGCCCCGGACCTGGGGGAGCAGTACTTC
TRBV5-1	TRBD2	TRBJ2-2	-	CASSLLAGAGTGELFF	TGCGCCAGCAGCTTACTAGCGGGAGCTGGAACCGGGGAGCTGTTTTTT
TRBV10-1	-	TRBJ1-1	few	CASSESGPLRNTEAFF	TGCGCCAGCAGTGAGTCGGGGCCCCTCCGGAACACTGAAGCTTTCTTT
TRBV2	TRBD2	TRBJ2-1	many	CASSRTSGDNEQFF	TGTGCCAGCAGTCGGACTAGCGGGGACAATGAGCAGTTCTTC
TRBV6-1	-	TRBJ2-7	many	CASSNTALGAYEQYF	TGTGCCAGCAGTAACACGGCCCTGGGCGCCTACGAGCAGTACTTC
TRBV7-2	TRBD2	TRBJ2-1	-	CASSPTSGPGYNEQFF	TGTGCCAGCAGCCCTACTAGCGGGCCGGGGTACAATGAGCAGTTCTTC
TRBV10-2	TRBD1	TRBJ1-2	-	CASSEHGRQGLYGYTF	TGCGCCAGCAGTGAACATGGTAGACAGGGGCTGTATGGCTACACCTTC
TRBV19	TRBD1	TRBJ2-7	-	CASSIGGQGGYEQYF	TGTGCCAGTAGTATAGGGGGACAGGGCGGGTACGAGCAGTACTTC
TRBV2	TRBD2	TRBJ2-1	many	CASLKAGGVNEQFF	TGTGCCAGCCTGAAGGCGGGAGGCGTCAATGAGCAGTTCTTC
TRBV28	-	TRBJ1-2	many	CASTQGEGFHGYTF	TGTGCCAGCACCCAAGGGGAGGGGTTCCATGGCTACACCTTC
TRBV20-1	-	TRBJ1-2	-	CSARDPPGGHNYGYTF	TGCAGTGCTAGAGACCCCCCGGGGGGCCATAACTATGGCTACACCTTC
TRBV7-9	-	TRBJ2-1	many	CASSIPGPRFF	TGTGCCAGCAGTATACCGGGACCGCGGTTCTTC
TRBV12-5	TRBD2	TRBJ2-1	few	CASVREAAYNEQFF	TGTGCCTCAGTACGGGAGGCAGCCTACAATGAGCAGTTCTTC
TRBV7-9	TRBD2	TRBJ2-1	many	CASSLLLAGEQFF	TGTGCCAGCAGCTTGTTGCTAGCGGGAGAGCAGTTCTTC
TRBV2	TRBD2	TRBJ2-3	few	CASSGASGRAIDTQYF	TGTGCCAGCAGTGGGGCTAGCGGGAGGGCCATAGATACGCAGTATTTT
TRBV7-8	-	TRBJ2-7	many	CASSLEQKYEQYF	TGTGCCAGCAGCTTAGAACAGAAGTACGAGCAGTACTTC
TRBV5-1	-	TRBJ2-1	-	CASSLEGYNNEQFF	TGCGCCAGCAGCTTGGAGGGGTATAACAATGAGCAGTTCTTC
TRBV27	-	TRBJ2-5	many	CASSRSSKETQYF	TGTGCCAGCAGTAGGTCCAGCAAAGAGACCCAGTACTTC